Reported below is one T cell receptor beta chain. These data belong to a study of PD-1 blockade in classical Hodgkin lymphoma. The table came from immunoSEQ multiplex PCR; TCRdb's copy has only in-frame clones and leaves some out. The top ten hold around 25% of the sample, which has 13,000 or so clones, around 75% seen once. Germline CDR1 reads SGHAT; CDR2 reads FQNNGV. The CDR3 is 15 residues long. Deletions cut 2 bases from V and 2 bases from J, with 9 bases between. After autologous stem cell transplantation all patients relapsed, and prior brentuximab vedotin exposure differed between cohorts. The rearrangement links TRBV11-2 to TRBJ2-2; D might be TRBD2 (6 bases). The sequence came from a human donor with classical Hodgkin lymphoma. This sample comprised peripheral blood mononuclear cells (PBMCs), obtained at baseline. The CDR3 sequence is CASSLLGGNTGELFF. The CDR3 coding sequence is TGTGCCAGCAGCTTATTGGGGGGAAACACCGGGGAGCTGTTTTTT.